This T cell receptor beta chain is drawn from a study of T cell responses to AZD1222 COVID-19 vaccine. Doses given second, at about 4 or about 12 weeks, were pooled. Produced via immunoSEQ multiplex PCR; TCRdb's table is partial and in-frame only. Of approximately 180,000 clones in the sample, 88% were seen once. Trimming cost V 3 bases and J 4 bases; bases outside gene matches: 10. The CDR3 length is 17 residues. CDR1 is SGDLS and CDR2 is YYNGEE in the germline V gene. The starting material was peripheral blood, obtained 28 days after the second AZD1222 dose. The clonotype originates from an adult who received the AZD1222 COVID-19 vaccine. The chain links TRBV9 to TRBJ2-5, with TRBD2 identical over 12 bases. CDR3 nucleotide sequence: TGTGCCAGCAGCGCAACTCCGGAGACTAGCGGGAGAGAGACCCAGTACTTC. This gives the protein CASSATPETSGRETQYF.